These 14 T cell receptor beta chains originate from one sample sequenced in a study of regulatory T cells in long-lasting Graves disease. Building the TCR beta libraries relied on iRepertoire HTBI primers, and CDR3 regions underwent Arm-PCR. One entry per CDR3 protein results from TCRdb running MiXCR on the multiplex PCR reads. The data show roughly 500,000 distinct CDR3 sequences, with approximately 15% seen just once and roughly a tenth held by the top ten. Time point defined: newly diagnosed GD, antithyroid drugs for less than 3 months. Preparation of the TCR library used RNA extracted from PBMCs. The sample was also linked to a second study, of T cells in Graves' hyperthyroidism and ophthalmopathy.

The specimen was peripheral blood mononuclear cells (PBMCs), collected at new diagnosis, from a patient treated with antithyroid drugs. These receptors all come from a man aged 25-45 years with Graves disease.

This clonotype has only a few counts. Here the CDR3 reads CASQPGTSSVNSPLHF. The CDR3 coding sequence is TGCGCCAGCCAACCCGGGACTTCGTCCGTAAATTCACCCCTCCACTTT. V and J are TRBV5-1 and TRBJ1-6, with D perhaps TRBD1 (5 bases). The CDR3 extends over 16 amino acids. The germline V and J ends were trimmed by 7 bases and 7 bases, with 21 bases remaining between them. Germline CDR1 is SGHRS and CDR2 is YFSETQ.

This clonotype came up a few times. The chain joins TRBV3-1 to TRBJ1-1; 10 bases match TRBD1. The CDR3 spans 15 residues. V was pared by 4 bases and J by 0 bases, with 2 bases of the junction left unmatched. In germline, CDR1 is LGHDT, CDR2 YNNKEL (reference sequence). DNA for the CDR3: TGTGCCAGCAGCCGACAGGGGGCCCTGAACACTGAAGCTTTCTTT. Protein: CASSRQGALNTEAFF.

The chain combines TRBV19 with TRBJ2-2; D perhaps matches TRBD2 (6 bases). V gave up 4 bases and J gave up 5 bases, with 14 bases separating them. The CDR3 runs 15 residues. Per the germline V gene, CDR1 is LNHDA and CDR2 is SQIVND (reference sequence). The DNA of the CDR3 is TGTGCCAGTAGTAGCAGGACTATCGCAACCGGGGAGCTGTTTTTT. It codes for CASSSRTIATGELFF.

Many counts were recorded for this clonotype. The chain employs TRBV20-1 and TRBJ2-7, with no clear D. This CDR3 is built from 13 residues. The V end lost 7 bases, the J end lost 2 bases, and 15 bases lay between the germline ends. CDR1 is DFQATT and CDR2 is SNEGSKA in the germline V gene (reference sequence). The CDR3 nucleotides read TGCAGTGGTATCGGAACTCAAACCTACGAGCAGTACTTC. Its translation is CSGIGTQTYEQYF.

This clonotype was found many times. This sequence joins TRBV15 and TRBJ2-5; TRBD1 aligns across 8 bases. V gave up 5 bases and J gave up 4 bases; unmatched junction bases: 9. Germline V gene lookup returns CDR1 LNHNV and CDR2 YYDKDF (reference sequence). CDR3 length equals 15 residues. The CDR3 DNA reads TGTGCCACCAGCGCACCCCGGACAGGGTTAGAGACCCAGTACTTC. Encoded protein: CATSAPRTGLETQYF.

This clonotype was found many times. The chain has TRBV28 and TRBJ1-3, with D unresolved. Trimming removed 3 bases from V and 8 bases from J, with 14 bases in between. The CDR3 consists of 14 residues. Germline values: CDR1 MDHEN, CDR2 SYDVKM. Here the CDR3 DNA reads TGTGCCAGCAGTTTCCCGACCCGCGGGGACACCATATATTTT. Translation: CASSFPTRGDTIYF.

Many counts were recorded for this clonotype. The gene calls are TRBV20-1 and TRBJ1-4; tentatively, D is TRBD1 (6 bases). The CDR3 totals 14 residues. Per germline, CDR1 DFQATT and CDR2 SNEGSKA (reference sequence). V lost 3 bases and J lost 8, with 16 bases in between. The CDR3 is CSASRLAQGEKLFF. For the CDR3, the DNA is TGCAGTGCTAGCAGACTGGCCCAGGGGGAAAAACTGTTTTTT.

CDR3 amino acids: CSASEGQTSTEAFF. The CDR3 bases are TGCAGTGCTAGCGAGGGCCAAACGAGTACTGAAGCTTTCTTT. This chain joins TRBV20-1 and TRBJ1-1; no definite D call. This CDR3 is 14 amino acids long. Germline V gene sequence: CDR1 DFQATT, CDR2 SNEGSKA (reference sequence). The V end lost 3 bases, the J end lost 5 bases, and 16 bases lay between the germline ends.

This clonotype was counted ten times or more. The J gene is TRBJ2-2, the V gene TRBV10-1; D is uncertain. The germline V gene encodes CDR1 WNHNN and CDR2 SYGVQD (reference sequence). V shed 8 bases and J shed 4 bases, with 17 bases lying between them. CDR3 length: 15 amino acids. The CDR3 loop is CASRMDESGTGELFF. CDR3 sequence (DNA): TGCGCCAGCCGCATGGACGAAAGTGGCACCGGGGAGCTGTTTTTT.

This clonotype was observed a handful of times. V usage is TRBV12-3 or TRBV12-4 and J usage is TRBJ1-6; D perhaps matches TRBD1 (6 bases). Trimming took 3 bases from V and 11 from J, leaving 14 bases between them. CDR3 length: 14 residues. The CDR3 bases are TGTGCCAGCAGTTTCGGACAGAGCTTGGCACCCCTCCACTTT. This translates into CASSFGQSLAPLHF.

This rearrangement joins TRBV3-1 to TRBJ2-6, with D perhaps matching TRBD1 (5 bases). The CDR3 runs 17 residues. Germline values: CDR1 LGHDT, CDR2 YNNKEL (reference sequence). V gave up 1 base and J gave up 0 bases, with 10 bases separating them. The CDR3 bases are TGTGCCAGCAGCCAAGGACAGACCCTCTCTGGGGCCAACGTCCTGACTTTC. It specifies CASSQGQTLSGANVLTF.

This clonotype was seen ten or more times. The DNA for the CDR3 is TGTGCCAGCAGTCCCTCGTCTGGGGGGGAAGCTTTCTTT. Translating gives CASSPSSGGEAFF. V usage is TRBV12-3 or TRBV12-4 and J usage is TRBJ1-1, with a weak D call TRBD1 (5 bases). V was cut by 5 bases and J by 8 bases, with 15 bases left in between. The CDR3 has 13 residues.

The sample holds many counts of this clonotype. V gene TRBV28 combines with J gene TRBJ2-3; TRBD2 matches 7 bases. CDR1 is MDHEN, CDR2 SYDVKM, per germline. The V and J ends lost 2 bases and 4 bases, in that order; junction bases with no gene match: 6. This CDR3 has 15 amino acids. The CDR3: CASSLAASGSDTQYF. CDR3 sequence (DNA): TGTGCCAGCAGTTTAGCGGCTAGCGGATCAGATACGCAGTATTTT.

This clonotype was detected ten times or more. The chain combines TRBV9 with TRBJ2-3, with D tentatively TRBD1 or TRBD2 (5 bases each). CDR3 length: 15 residues. Germline CDR1 reads SGDLS; CDR2 reads YYNGEE. V was pared by 3 bases and J by 4 bases, with 15 bases between. CDR3 residues: CASSAVGRSPDTQYF. CDR3 nucleotides: TGTGCCAGCAGCGCCGTGGGACGGTCCCCAGATACGCAGTATTTT.